This entry lists 14 T cell receptor beta chains sequenced from one sample in a study of T-cell reconstitution after alpha-beta-depleted transplantation in children. Unique molecular identifiers tagged the TCRbeta library. Each CDR3 protein is one row after TCRdb ran MiXCR on the PCR reads. This sample has some 490,000 distinct CDR3 sequences, with approximately 12% found just once. The sequencing here drew on PBMCs from the stem cell graft donor, taken from the stem cell graft. The receptors originated from a human donor who donated a stem cell graft to a child with combined immunodeficiency.

The V gene is TRBV4-3, the J gene TRBJ2-5; TRBD1 aligns across 8 bases. Germline trimming cut 3 bases from V and 0 bases from J; bases unmatched to any gene: 12. The CDR3 runs 18 residues. From germline, CDR1 is LGHNA and CDR2 YSLEER. CDR3 sequence: CASSQGVDRGLYQETQYF. CDR3 coding DNA: TGCGCCAGCAGCCAGGGGGTCGACAGGGGACTTTACCAAGAGACCCAGTACTTC.

CDR3 protein: CASSPAGRAYNEQFF. CDR3 coding DNA: TGTGCCAGCTCACCCGCGGGGAGAGCGTACAATGAGCAGTTCTTC. The rearrangement uses TRBV18 and TRBJ2-1, with a tentative D call TRBD2 (6 bases). Trimming cost V 3 bases and J 4 bases, with 13 bases left between them. This CDR3 comprises 15 residues. From germline, CDR1 is KGHSH and CDR2 LQKENI.

The chain combines TRBV9 with TRBJ2-3; TRBD2 is a possible D gene (5 bases). Germline V gene lookup returns CDR1 SGDLS and CDR2 YYNGEE. The CDR3 covers 14 residues. V lost 5 bases and J lost 4, with 14 bases in between. The CDR3 spells CASRPGDRADTQYF. CDR3 DNA: TGTGCCAGCAGACCCGGGGATCGGGCAGATACGCAGTATTTT.

The chain links TRBV20-1 to TRBJ1-5; the match to TRBD1 covers 7 bases. The CDR3 runs to 16 residues. Per the germline V gene, CDR1 is DFQATT and CDR2 is SNEGSKA (reference sequence). Trimming at V came to 1 base and at J to 1 base, leaving 7 bases not matched to a gene. The CDR3 sequence is CSARGIGTESNQPQHF. CDR3 DNA: TGCAGTGCTAGAGGTATCGGGACAGAAAGCAATCAGCCCCAGCATTTT.

This clonotype has a handful of counts. The gene calls are TRBV7-2 and TRBJ1-1; TRBD1 matches at 7 bases. Unmatched junction bases numbered 5, after V lost 6 bases and J lost 4 bases. Germline V gene lookup returns CDR1 SGHTA and CDR2 FQGNSA. This CDR3 is 13 amino acids long. CDR3 sequence (DNA): TGTGCCAGCAGGGCCGCAGGGGGCACTGAAGCTTTCTTT. Translating gives CASRAAGGTEAFF.

This clonotype was observed at least ten times. The chain employs TRBV4-3 and TRBJ2-7, with 8 bases matching TRBD1. This CDR3 comprises 13 residues. CDR1 is LGHNA, CDR2 YSLEER, per germline. V lost 4 bases, J lost 5 bases, and 4 bases stayed unmatched. The CDR3 DNA reads as TGCGCCAGCAGCCTCTGGACAGGGAACGAGCAGTACTTC. Translation gives CASSLWTGNEQYF.

The chain carries TRBV5-1 and TRBJ2-1; perhaps TRBD2 as D (5 bases). Trimming left V 4 bases short and J 5 bases short, with 19 bases between. The CDR3 covers 16 residues. Germline values: CDR1 SGHRS, CDR2 YFSETQ. CDR3 DNA sequence: TGCGCCAGCAGCCCGAGAGTCCAGCAGCGGAACAATGAGCAGTTCTTC. This sequence encodes CASSPRVQQRNNEQFF.

This clonotype turned up a few times. V gene TRBV12-3 or TRBV12-4 combines with J gene TRBJ1-1; D is ambiguous. Deletions cut 6 bases from V and 0 bases from J, with 11 bases between. The CDR3 is 14 amino acids. CDR3: CASRSSTMNTEAFF. As DNA, the CDR3 is TGTGCCAGCAGGTCCTCTACGATGAACACTGAAGCTTTCTTT.

This clonotype has ten or more counts. V is TRBV7-9 and J is TRBJ2-1; possible D gene TRBD1, 6 bases. Deletions cut 4 bases from V and 3 bases from J, with 10 bases between. This CDR3 has 14 residues. The germline V gene encodes CDR1 SEHNR and CDR2 FQNEAQ (reference sequence). The CDR3 spells CASSWTDIYNEQFF. The CDR3 DNA follows: TGTGCCAGCAGCTGGACAGACATCTACAATGAGCAGTTCTTC.

The table lists this clonotype with a few counts. The rearrangement uses TRBV5-1 and TRBJ2-2; the match to TRBD2 covers 7 bases. With 6 bases clipped from V and 3 bases from J, the junction kept 14 bases outside the gene matches. The CDR3 is 17 residues long. CDR1 and CDR2 (germline): SGHRS, YFSETQ. The CDR3 coding sequence is TGCGCCAGCACCTCTTTTGTCGGCGGGAGATACACCGGGGAGCTGTTTTTT. Translated: CASTSFVGGRYTGELFF.

The rearrangement joins TRBV7-9 to TRBJ2-6; tentatively, D is TRBD1 (5 bases). This CDR3 contains 15 residues. Germline V gene lookup returns CDR1 SEHNR and CDR2 FQNEAQ (reference sequence). The V and J ends lost 4 bases and 0 bases respectively, with 7 bases between them. The CDR3 reads CASSSGISGANVLTF. CDR3 nucleotide sequence: TGTGCCAGCAGCTCAGGGATCTCTGGGGCCAACGTCCTGACTTTC.

Only a few counts were recorded for this clonotype. The chain has TRBV20-1 and TRBJ2-1; D may match TRBD1 or TRBD2 (5 bases each). The CDR3 contains 14 residues. Deletions cut 2 bases from V and 10 bases from J, with 18 bases between. The germline gives CDR1 DFQATT, CDR2 SNEGSKA (reference sequence). This CDR3 is CSARSSGREWEQFF. The CDR3 DNA reads TGCAGTGCTAGATCGAGCGGCAGGGAATGGGAGCAGTTCTTC.

The chain carries TRBV5-1 and TRBJ2-5; 7 nucleotides line up with TRBD1. V shed 4 bases, J shed 0 bases, and the junction held 6 bases outside the gene matches. CDR1 SGHRS and CDR2 YFSETQ come from the germline V gene. This CDR3 contains 15 residues. CDR3 amino acids: CASSPVGTDQETQYF. The CDR3 DNA reads TGCGCCAGCAGCCCCGTCGGGACAGACCAAGAGACCCAGTACTTC. Filled out from reference TRBV5-1 and TRBJ2-5, the complete variable domain reads KAGVTQTPRYLIKTRGQQVTLSCSPISGHRSVSWYQQTPGQGLQFLFEYFSETQRNKGNFPGRFSGRQFSNSRSEMNVSTLELGDSALYLCASSPVGTDQETQYFGPGTRLLVL.

This clonotype was detected a few times. One end of the junction does not line up with germline, which may come from a read error. The chain couples TRBV10-3 to TRBJ2-7; TRBD1 might be the D (6 bases). This CDR3 has 11 amino acids. Germline assignment: CDR1 ENHRY and CDR2 SYGVKD. The CDR3 coding sequence is TGTGCCGTCAGGGGTCTAGACGAGCAGTACTTC. It codes for CAVRGLDEQYF.